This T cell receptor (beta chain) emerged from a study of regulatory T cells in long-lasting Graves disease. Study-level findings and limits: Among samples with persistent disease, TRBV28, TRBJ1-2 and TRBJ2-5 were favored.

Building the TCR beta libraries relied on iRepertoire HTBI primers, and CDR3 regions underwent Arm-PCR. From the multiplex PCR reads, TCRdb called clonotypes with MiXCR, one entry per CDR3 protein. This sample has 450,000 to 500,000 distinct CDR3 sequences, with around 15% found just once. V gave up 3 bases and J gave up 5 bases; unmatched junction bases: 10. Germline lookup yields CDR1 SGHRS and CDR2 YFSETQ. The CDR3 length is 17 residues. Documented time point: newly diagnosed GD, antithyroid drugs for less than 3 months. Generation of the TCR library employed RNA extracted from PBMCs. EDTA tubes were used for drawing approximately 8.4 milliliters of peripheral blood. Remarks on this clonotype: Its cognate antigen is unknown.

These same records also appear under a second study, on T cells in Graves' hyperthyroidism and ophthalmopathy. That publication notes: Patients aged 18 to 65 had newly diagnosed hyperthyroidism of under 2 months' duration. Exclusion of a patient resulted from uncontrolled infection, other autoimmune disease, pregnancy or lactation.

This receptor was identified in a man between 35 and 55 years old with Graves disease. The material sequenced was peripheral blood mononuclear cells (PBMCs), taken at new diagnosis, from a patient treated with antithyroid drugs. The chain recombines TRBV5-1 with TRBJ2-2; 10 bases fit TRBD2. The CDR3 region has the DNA TGCGCCAGCAGCTCTGGACTAGCGGACCCCCGAACCGGGGAGCTGTTTTTT. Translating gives CASSSGLADPRTGELFF.